A single T cell receptor beta chain is shown here with its context. The repertoire was sequenced with immunoSEQ multiplex PCR; TCRdb's copy has only in-frame clones and lacks some. The sample records under 150,000 clones, approximately 89% being singletons. The source of the sample is a study of blood T cell repertoires in COVID-19. V dropped 1 base and J dropped 6; count of bases not matched to a gene: 3. The germline V gene has CDR1 SGHNT and CDR2 YYREEE (reference sequence). This CDR3 is built from 13 residues. The chain combines TRBV5-4 with TRBJ1-2; 7 bases align to TRBD1. The sample taken for sequencing was peripheral blood. The receptor was isolated from a human donor in a cohort sampled during active COVID-19. DNA of the CDR3: TGTGCCAGCAGCTTGACAGGGGCCCATGGCTACACCTTC. As protein: CASSLTGAHGYTF.